The T cell receptor (beta chain) under discussion was sequenced for a study of siplizumab effects on memory and regulatory T cells. The study, taken as a whole, reports: Siplizumab gave mappable alloreactive CD4+ clones an average Treg-derived fraction of approximately 69%, against around 27% in controls. The study found that siplizumab significantly reduced alloreactive sequences traceable to unstimulated CD4+ memory cells.

It was 100,000 or so TCR templates that were assayed per sample. Method: immunoSEQ multiplex PCR; TCRdb's copy keeps in-frame clones and lacks some. The sample carries fewer than 85,000 clones, around 95% recorded once. To note about this clone: What it recognizes is unknown.

The germline V gene has CDR1 LNHDA and CDR2 SQIVND (reference sequence). Trimming cost V 7 bases and J 0 bases; bases outside gene matches: 12. CDR3 size: 16 residues. The TCR originated in a human donor in good health. Sequences were obtained from CD8+ T cells sorted from blood. The rearrangement uses TRBV19 and TRBJ2-7; TRBD2 aligns across 7 bases. The CDR3, as DNA: TGTGCCAGTATTTCCCCGGGACTACCGAGCTCCTACGAGCAGTACTTC. Encoded protein: CASISPGLPSSYEQYF.